A selection of T cell receptor beta chains follows, all from one sample in a study of blood T cells in healthy people across ages. TCRdb ran MiXCR on the 5' RACE reads and lists one entry per CDR3 protein. The table records fewer than 750,000 distinct CDR3 sequences, 45% to 55% of them present only once. Sequencing was carried out using blood. The source of these receptors is a man older than 75 in good health. CDR3s include the opening cysteine and the closing phenylalanine or tryptophan. A D gene is named only where the DNA matches it firmly. Rows give clone size only sometimes, using once, few, many, or a class for an expanded clone.

V	J	D	size	CDR3	DNA
TRBV6-7	TRBJ1-5	TRBD1	-	CASSRETGGRGNQPQHF	TGTGCCAGCAGCAGAGAGACAGGGGGCAGGGGCAATCAGCCCCAGCATTTT
TRBV20-1	TRBJ2-7	TRBD1	-	CSARDEQGWEQYF	TGCAGTGCTAGAGACGAACAGGGGTGGGAGCAGTACTTC
TRBV28	TRBJ1-1	-	-	CASRPAGRWYTEAFF	TGTGCCAGCAGACCGGCCGGACGGTGGTACACTGAAGCTTTCTTT
TRBV20-1	TRBJ1-5	-	once	CSASPPRGNQPQHF	TGCAGTGCGAGTCCCCCCAGGGGCAATCAGCCCCAGCATTTT
TRBV20-1	TRBJ2-1	TRBD2	-	CSANLAGAYNEQFF	TGCAGTGCTAATCTAGCGGGAGCGTACAATGAGCAGTTCTTC
TRBV2	TRBJ2-2	TRBD1	-	CASRKGQANANTGELFF	TGTGCCAGCAGAAAGGGACAGGCCAACGCGAACACCGGGGAGCTGTTTTTT
TRBV20-1	TRBJ2-7	-	few	CSAVNLYEQYF	TGCAGTGCTGTAAACCTCTACGAGCAGTACTTC
TRBV30	TRBJ1-4	-	-	CAWSGGQGGEKLFF	TGTGCCTGGAGTGGGGGCCAGGGAGGTGAAAAACTGTTTTTT
TRBV12-5	TRBJ1-2	-	-	CASGLETRGDGYTF	TGTGCTAGTGGTTTGGAGACGAGGGGGGACGGCTACACCTTC
TRBV7-3	TRBJ2-5	-	-	CASSWRGRETQYF	TGTGCCAGCAGCTGGCGAGGGCGGGAGACCCAGTACTTC
TRBV7-2	TRBJ2-5	TRBD2	-	CASSVQRGGSYNEQYF	TGTGCCAGCAGCGTACAGCGGGGGGGCTCCTACAATGAGCAGTACTTC
TRBV5-1	TRBJ2-5	-	many	CASSSDFDLETQYF	TGCGCCAGCAGCTCCGACTTCGACCTGGAGACCCAGTACTTC
TRBV3-1	TRBJ2-3	TRBD2	-	CASSSGTFGTDTQYF	TGTGCCAGCAGTAGCGGGACCTTCGGCACAGATACGCAGTATTTT
TRBV3-1	TRBJ2-1	-	-	CASSRIVGPNNEQFF	TGTGCCAGCAGTCGGATTGTCGGGCCAAACAATGAGCAGTTCTTC
TRBV20-1	TRBJ1-2	TRBD1	many	CSASRTGGVGYGYTF	TGCAGTGCTAGCCGGACAGGGGGCGTTGGCTATGGCTACACCTTC
TRBV20-1	TRBJ1-4	TRBD1	-	CSARGGQGGEKLFF	TGCAGTGCTAGAGGGGGGCAGGGGGGCGAAAAACTGTTTTTT
TRBV27	TRBJ1-1	-	-	CASSLQGGSAFF	TGTGCCAGCAGTTTACAGGGAGGGTCGGCTTTCTTT
TRBV7-9	TRBJ1-6	TRBD1	-	CASSVGQALLHF	TGTGCCAGCAGCGTGGGACAGGCCCTACTCCACTTT
TRBV5-1	TRBJ2-3	-	-	CASAIGGSGDTQYF	TGCGCCAGCGCAATTGGGGGGTCTGGAGATACGCAGTATTTT
TRBV7-9	TRBJ2-1	-	once	CASSSREREQFF	TGTGCCAGCAGCTCTAGGGAGCGTGAGCAGTTCTTC
TRBV29-1	TRBJ2-1	-	-	CSVEETPNEQFF	TGCAGCGTTGAAGAAACCCCCAATGAGCAGTTCTTC
TRBV5-1	TRBJ2-7	-	-	CASATGTDGSYEQYF	TGCGCCAGCGCCACCGGGACCGATGGCTCCTACGAGCAGTACTTC
TRBV4-3	TRBJ2-3	-	-	CASSHMRADTQYF	TGCGCCAGCAGCCACATGAGGGCAGATACGCAGTATTTT
TRBV4-2	TRBJ2-1	TRBD2	-	CASSQDQRGGSYNEQFF	TGTGCCAGCAGCCAAGATCAGCGGGGGGGCTCATACAATGAGCAGTTCTTC
TRBV5-1	TRBJ2-1	-	-	CASSLDIYGEQFF	TGCGCCAGCAGCTTGGACATTTACGGTGAGCAGTTCTTC
TRBV20-1	TRBJ1-1	TRBD1	-	CSANRDSINTEAFF	TGCAGTGCTAATCGGGACAGCATAAACACTGAAGCTTTCTTT
TRBV6-5	TRBJ2-3	TRBD2	-	CASRRSGGETDTQYF	TGTGCCAGCAGACGTAGCGGGGGGGAAACAGATACGCAGTATTTT